The next 13 T cell receptor beta chains were all read from a single sample in a study of vaccination and CD4 T cells after COVID-19. The treatment is: roughly 10-day PBMC culture with coronavirus spike peptide pools or control peptides (ViraFEST assay). These TCRs are of unknown antigen specificity. With the Oncomine TCR Beta short-read assay, DNA from cultured CD4+ T cells was sequenced. Each CDR3 protein is one row after TCRdb ran MiXCR on the PCR reads. The sample holds more than 9,000 distinct CDR3 sequences, about 30% seen once. Sequences were obtained from cultured CD4+ T cells from blood. The receptors were gathered from a human donor with COVID-19.

The chain carries TRBV20-1 and TRBJ2-3; 7 nucleotides align to TRBD1. Unmatched junction bases numbered 10, after V lost 5 bases and J lost 2 bases. This CDR3 has 15 residues. Germline-derived CDR1 and CDR2 are DFQATT and SNEGSKA (reference sequence). The CDR3 protein is CSARTAGGNTDTQYF. CDR3 sequence (DNA): TGCAGTGCTCGGACGGCAGGGGGAAACACAGATACGCAGTATTTT.

The chain combines TRBV5-6 with TRBJ1-6; 9 positions agree with TRBD1. The germline V gene has CDR1 SGHDT and CDR2 YYEEEE. The length of the CDR3 is 14 residues. Losses at the gene ends were 4 bases for V and 9 bases for J; bases not matched to a gene: 5. CDR3 residues: CASSVGTGSSPLHF. DNA for the CDR3: TGTGCCAGCAGCGTGGGGACAGGGAGTTCACCCCTCCACTTT.

In this sample, this clonotype turned up a few times. The V gene is TRBV27, the J gene TRBJ2-1, with 11 bases matching TRBD2. Germline-derived CDR1 and CDR2 are MNHEY and SMNVEV (reference sequence). J was trimmed by 5 bases and V by 5 bases; bases with no gene match: 14. The CDR3 is 18 amino acids. The CDR3 reads CASSPQPRTSGYHNEQFF. In DNA, the CDR3 is TGTGCCAGCAGTCCCCAACCTCGGACTAGCGGGTATCACAATGAGCAGTTCTTC.

As regards this clonotype: The junction differs from germline at one of its ends, possibly a read error. The chain joins TRBV7-7 to TRBJ2-3; D is ambiguous. The CDR3 extends over 16 amino acids. Germline V lookup: CDR1 SSHAT, CDR2 FNYEAQ (reference sequence). CDR3 nucleotide sequence: TGTGCTAGCAGCTTAGGCGCCGGGTTTGGTACAGATACGCAGTATTTT. It encodes CASSLGAGFGTDTQYF.

The chain carries TRBV10-3 and TRBJ2-2, with TRBD2 identical over 15 bases. After removal of 6 bases from V and 1 base from J, the junction contained 3 bases not matched to a gene. CDR1 and CDR2 from the germline V gene are ENHRY and SYGVKD. This CDR3 comprises 17 residues. CDR3 in amino acids: CAIRGTSGGLNTGELFF. The CDR3 DNA is TGTGCCATCAGGGGGACTAGCGGGGGGCTGAACACCGGGGAGCTGTTTTTT.

The chain has TRBV27 and TRBJ2-7; no firm D call. Trimming shortened V by 4 bases and J by 1 base, and 8 bases separated the two germline ends. The CDR3 runs to 13 residues. CDR1 is MNHEY and CDR2 is SMNVEV in the germline V gene (reference sequence). The CDR3 region has the DNA TGTGCCAGCAGTTCGGCGGATTCCTACGAGCAGTACTTC. Translating gives CASSSADSYEQYF.

A few counts support this clonotype. In DNA form, the CDR3 reads TGTGCCAGCAGTCTCGGACACAACTATGGCTACACCTTC. Its translation: CASSLGHNYGYTF. V is TRBV27 and J is TRBJ1-2, with a tentative D call TRBD1 (5 bases). V gave up 5 bases and J gave up 2 bases, with 9 bases separating them. The length of the CDR3 is 13 residues. Germline assignment: CDR1 MNHEY and CDR2 SMNVEV (reference sequence).

A note on this clonotype: The junction and the germline gene differ at one end; a read error may be behind it. The J gene is TRBJ1-3, the V gene TRBV25-1; the D gene is possibly TRBD1 (6 bases). This CDR3 is 15 amino acids long. Per germline, CDR1 MGHDK and CDR2 SYGVNS. The CDR3 here is CASSDWGQSGNTTYF. CDR3 nucleotide sequence: TGTGCCAGCAGTGATTGGGGACAATCTGGAAACACCACATATTTT.

This clonotype was observed a few times. The rearrangement uses TRBV7-2 and TRBJ2-2; no firm D call. Germline V gene sequence: CDR1 SGHTA, CDR2 FQGNSA. Trimming left V 4 bases short and J 4 bases short, with 7 bases between. The CDR3 has 13 residues. Here the CDR3 DNA reads TGTGCCAGCAGCTCCGACATCACCGGGGAGCTGTTTTTT. Residues: CASSSDITGELFF. The entire variable domain, with the rest obtained from reference TRBV7-2 and TRBJ2-2, is as follows: GAGVSQSPSNKVTEKGKDVELRCDPISGHTALYWYRQSLGQGLEFLIYFQGNSAPDKSGLPSDRFSAERTGGSVSTLTIQRTQQEDSAVYLCASSSDITGELFFGEGSRLTVL.

There are a few counts of this clonotype. The rearrangement links TRBV11-3 to TRBJ2-2; D is undetermined. The V gene's germline CDR1 is SGHNT and CDR2 YENEEA. The CDR3 loop spans 16 amino acids. The V end was cut by 4 bases, the J end by 0 bases, with 12 bases between. CDR3 bases: TGTGCCAGCAGCTCCCCCCCACTATCGAACACCGGGGAGCTGTTTTTT. It translates to CASSSPPLSNTGELFF.

By frequency in the sample, this clonotype is medium-sized. V is TRBV7-2 and J is TRBJ2-2; D is unclear. Germline CDR1 is SGHTA and CDR2 is FQGNSA. The CDR3 is made up of 16 amino acids. V was cut by 1 base and J by 7 bases, with 16 bases left in between. Written as DNA, the CDR3 is TGTGCCAGCAGCTTAGACGGTTTGCAGGTGAACGGGGAGCTGTTTTTT. This translates into CASSLDGLQVNGELFF.

The chain joins TRBV20-1 to TRBJ1-5; 7 bases are a match to TRBD1. Trimming cost V 1 base and J 0 bases; bases outside gene matches: 15. This CDR3 contains 19 residues. The germline V gene encodes CDR1 DFQATT and CDR2 SNEGSKA (reference sequence). CDR3 amino acids: CSARATRGQRRDSNQPQHF. CDR3 sequence (DNA): TGCAGTGCTAGAGCCACCCGGGGACAGAGGAGGGATAGCAATCAGCCCCAGCATTTT.

The chain carries TRBV11-3 and TRBJ2-3; tentatively, D is TRBD2 (6 bases). Germline-derived CDR1 and CDR2 are SGHNT and YENEEA. This CDR3 region has 16 residues. Trimming shortened V by 3 bases and J by 0 bases, and 13 bases separated the two germline ends. Written as DNA, the CDR3 is TGTGCCAGCAGCTTTCTCGCCGGGACTAGCACAGATACGCAGTATTTT. Translation: CASSFLAGTSTDTQYF. Full variable domain (rest looked up from reference TRBV11-3 and TRBJ2-3): EAGVVQSPRYKIIEKKQPVAFWCNPISGHNTLYWYLQNLGQGPELLIRYENEEAVDDSQLPKDRFSAERLKGVDSTLKIQPAELGDSAVYLCASSFLAGTSTDTQYFGPGTRLTVL.